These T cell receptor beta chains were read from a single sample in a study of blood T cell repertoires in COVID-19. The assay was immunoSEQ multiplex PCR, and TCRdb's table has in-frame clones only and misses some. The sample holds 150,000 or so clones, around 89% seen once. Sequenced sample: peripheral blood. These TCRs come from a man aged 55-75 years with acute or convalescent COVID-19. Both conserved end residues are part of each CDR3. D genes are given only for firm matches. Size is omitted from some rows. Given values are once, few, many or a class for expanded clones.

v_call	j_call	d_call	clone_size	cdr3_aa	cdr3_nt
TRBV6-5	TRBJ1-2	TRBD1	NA	CASTRQGTNYGYTF	TGTGCCAGCACCAGACAGGGGACTAACTATGGCTACACCTTC
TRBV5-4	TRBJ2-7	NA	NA	CASSSPWAEQYF	TGTGCCAGCAGCTCACCCTGGGCCGAGCAGTACTTC
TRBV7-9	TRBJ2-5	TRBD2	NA	CASSDRLAGPYQETQYF	TGTGCCAGCAGCGACCGACTAGCGGGACCGTACCAAGAGACCCAGTACTTC
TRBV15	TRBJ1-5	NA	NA	CATSRDRRGSNQPQHF	TGTGCCACCAGCAGAGATCGCAGGGGTAGCAATCAGCCCCAGCATTTT
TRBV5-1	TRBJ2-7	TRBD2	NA	CASSLVAGGVSYEQYF	TGCGCCAGCAGCTTGGTAGCGGGAGGGGTCTCCTACGAGCAGTACTTC
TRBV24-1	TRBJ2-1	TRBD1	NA	CATSDRDRGSHEQFF	TGTGCCACCAGTGACCGGGACAGGGGAAGCCATGAGCAGTTCTTC
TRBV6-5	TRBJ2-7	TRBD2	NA	CASSYGSGASSYEQYF	TGTGCCAGCAGTTACGGTAGCGGGGCAAGCTCCTACGAGCAGTACTTC
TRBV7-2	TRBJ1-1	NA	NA	CASSPEVMNTEAFF	TGTGCCAGCAGCCCGGAGGTAATGAACACTGAAGCTTTCTTT
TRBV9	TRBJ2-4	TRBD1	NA	CASSVDPPQGALNIQYF	TGTGCCAGCAGCGTAGACCCCCCACAGGGGGCACTAAACATTCAGTACTTC
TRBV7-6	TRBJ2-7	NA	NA	CASSPTLGGGFDEQYF	TGTGCCAGCAGCCCTACGCTGGGTGGGGGCTTCGACGAGCAGTACTTC
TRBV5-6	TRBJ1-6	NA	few	CASSSVRGRNSPLHF	TGTGCCAGCAGCTCCGTCAGGGGAAGGAATTCACCCCTCCACTTT
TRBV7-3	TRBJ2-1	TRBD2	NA	CASSPGAGGPRLAGEQFF	TGTGCCAGCAGCCCAGGGGCGGGGGGTCCCCGGTTGGCAGGTGAGCAGTTCTTC
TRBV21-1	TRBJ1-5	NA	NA	CASSARQGGNNQPQHF	TGTGCCAGCAGCGCCCGACAGGGCGGAAACAATCAGCCCCAGCATTTT
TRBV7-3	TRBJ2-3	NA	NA	CASSVGQSSDTQYF	TGTGCCAGCAGCGTAGGACAGTCCTCAGATACGCAGTATTTT
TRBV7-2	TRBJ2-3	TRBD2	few	CASSYGTSGAHTQYF	TGTGCCAGCAGCTACGGGACTAGCGGAGCTCATACGCAGTATTTT
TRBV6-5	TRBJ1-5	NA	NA	CASSSYGGQNQPQHF	TGTGCCTCTTCAAGTTACGGGGGGCAGAATCAGCCCCAGCATTTT
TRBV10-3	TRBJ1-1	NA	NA	CAIKQGVDTEAFF	TGTGCCATCAAACAGGGAGTTGACACTGAAGCTTTCTTT
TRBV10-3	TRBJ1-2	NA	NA	CAIRGGANYGYTF	TGTGCCATCAGAGGGGGGGCTAACTATGGCTACACCTTC
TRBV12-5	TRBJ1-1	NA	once	CASGTAPTGMNTEAFF	TGTGCTAGTGGTACCGCACCAACAGGAATGAACACTGAAGCTTTCTTT
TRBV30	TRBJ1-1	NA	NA	CAWSVGQGNEAFF	TGTGCCTGGAGTGTAGGGCAGGGCAATGAAGCTTTCTTT
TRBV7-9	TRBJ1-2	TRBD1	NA	CASSLGTGSFYGYTF	TGTGCCAGCAGCCTCGGGACAGGATCATTCTATGGCTACACCTTC
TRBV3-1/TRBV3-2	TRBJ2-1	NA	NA	CASSPLSFVSYNEQFF	TGTGCCAGCAGTCCGCTAAGCTTTGTTTCCTACAATGAGCAGTTCTTC
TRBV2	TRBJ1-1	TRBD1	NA	CASSEKQGRTEAFF	TGTGCCAGCAGTGAGAAACAGGGGAGAACTGAAGCTTTCTTT
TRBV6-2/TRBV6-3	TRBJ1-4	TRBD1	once	CASSPGQGWSEKLFF	TGTGCCAGCAGCCCGGGACAGGGATGGAGTGAAAAACTGTTTTTT
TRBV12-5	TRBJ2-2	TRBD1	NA	CASGSDTHRGRTGELFF	TGTGCTAGTGGTTCCGATACCCACAGGGGGCGTACCGGGGAGCTGTTTTTT
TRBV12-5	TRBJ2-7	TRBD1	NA	CASGPRQGSLYEQYF	TGTGCTAGTGGACCCAGACAGGGCTCTTTGTACGAGCAGTACTTC
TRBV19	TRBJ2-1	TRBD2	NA	CASSMGLAGGAYNEQFF	TGTGCCAGTAGTATGGGACTAGCGGGAGGGGCCTACAATGAGCAGTTCTTC
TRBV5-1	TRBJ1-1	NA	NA	CASSLGGHTEAFF	TGCGCCAGCAGCTTGGGGGGGCACACTGAAGCTTTCTTT
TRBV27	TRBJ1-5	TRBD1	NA	CASSTLQGALYSNQPQHF	TGTGCCAGCAGCACGTTACAGGGGGCCTTGTACAGCAATCAGCCCCAGCATTTT
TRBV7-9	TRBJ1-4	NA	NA	CASSRPGLYNEKLFF	TGTGCCAGCAGCCGCCCGGGTCTTTATAATGAAAAACTGTTTTTT
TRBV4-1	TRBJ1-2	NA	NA	CASSQFVAANYGYTF	TGCGCCAGCAGCCAATTTGTAGCGGCTAACTATGGCTACACCTTC